These 28 T cell receptor beta chains were all obtained from the same sample, sequenced in a study of blood T cell repertoires in COVID-19. Libraries were prepared by immunoSEQ multiplex PCR; TCRdb keeps only in-frame clonotypes and omits some of them. The table records about 290,000 clones, approximately 88% of them present only once. Material: PBMCs or T cells enriched from blood (not recorded which). These receptors all come from a woman aged 40 to 50 who had recovered from COVID-19.

This clone was counted a single time. The gene calls are TRBV2 and TRBJ2-7; tentatively, D is TRBD1 (5 bases). Trimming removed 7 bases from V and 6 bases from J, with 16 bases in between. CDR1 is SNHLY, CDR2 FYNNEI, per germline. This CDR3 is built from 13 residues. CDR3 DNA sequence: TGTGCCAGCAAGGTGTTCCAGGGCAGCGAGCAGTACTTC. This sequence encodes CASKVFQGSEQYF.

The CDR3 DNA reads TGTGCCAGCAGTTGGGACAGGGGAGGAACCGGGGAGCTGTTTTTT. As protein: CASSWDRGGTGELFF. The chain joins TRBV6-5 to TRBJ2-2, with TRBD1 matching over 10 bases. CDR3 length equals 15 residues. Germline CDR1 is MNHEY and CDR2 is SVGAGI. The V gene end was trimmed by 4 bases and the J gene end by 5 bases; junction bases not matched to a gene: 4.

The chain employs TRBV27 and TRBJ2-7, with 9 bases that match TRBD1. Looked up from germline, CDR1 is MNHEY and CDR2 is SMNVEV (reference sequence). The J segment lost 7 bases and the V segment lost 4 bases, leaving 11 bases of the junction unmatched. CDR3 length: 15 amino acids. The CDR3 DNA reads TGTGCCAGCAGTTCCGGGACAGGGCCATTGCGGGAGCAGTACTTC. Protein: CASSSGTGPLREQYF.

The V and J genes are TRBV5-1 and TRBJ1-2, with D unclear. Germline CDR1 SGHRS, CDR2 YFSETQ. The length of the CDR3 is 13 residues. Trimming removed 2 bases from V and 3 bases from J, with 8 bases in between. The CDR3 protein is CASSFTGDYGYTF. The CDR3 DNA sequence: TGCGCCAGCAGCTTTACCGGGGACTATGGCTACACCTTC.

Here the CDR3 reads CASSVVSPPTSGYNEQFF. The CDR3 DNA sequence: TGTGCCAGCAGCGTAGTTTCCCCACCCACTAGCGGGTACAATGAGCAGTTCTTC. The chain combines TRBV9 with TRBJ2-1; the match to TRBD2 covers 9 bases. The junction had 11 bases not matched to a gene; V was cut back by 0 bases and J by 4 bases. CDR1 and CDR2 (germline): SGDLS, YYNGEE. CDR3 size: 18 residues.

The V call is TRBV7-9, the J call TRBJ2-7, with 7 bases fitting TRBD1. CDR3 size: 14 residues. The junction had 4 bases not matched to a gene; V was cut back by 5 bases and J by 0 bases. In germline, CDR1 is SEHNR, CDR2 FQNEAQ (reference sequence). CDR3 region: CASSRDRTSYEQYF. The DNA for the CDR3 is TGTGCCAGCAGCCGGGACAGAACCTCCTACGAGCAGTACTTC.

This chain connects TRBV9 to TRBJ2-3, with 10 nucleotides matching TRBD2. The CDR3 totals 16 residues. Germline CDR1 reads SGDLS; CDR2 reads YYNGEE. The junction had 3 bases not matched to a gene; V was cut back by 0 bases and J by 2 bases. CDR3 residues: CASSVASGRPTDTQYF. CDR3 bases: TGTGCCAGCAGCGTAGCTAGCGGGAGACCCACAGATACGCAGTATTTT.

J is TRBJ2-5 and V is TRBV11-2, with 8 bases aligning to TRBD2. Germline V gives CDR1 SGHAT, CDR2 FQNNGV. This CDR3 is built from 18 residues. The V gene end was trimmed by 1 base and the J gene end by 2 bases; junction bases not matched to a gene: 12. CDR3 sequence (DNA): TGTGCCAGCAGCTTAGTCGGGGGGGCCCGGACCGTGCAAGAGACCCAGTACTTC. It translates to CASSLVGGARTVQETQYF. Complete variable domain (other parts from reference TRBV11-2 and TRBJ2-5): EAGVAQSPRYKIIEKRQSVAFWCNPISGHATLYWYQQILGQGPKLLIQFQNNGVVDDSQLPKDRFSAERLKGVDSTLKIQPAKLEDSAVYLCASSLVGGARTVQETQYFGPGTRLLVL.

This clone has more than one count but fewer than ten. The chain joins TRBV7-3 to TRBJ2-1, with 10 bases identical to TRBD2. This CDR3 is built from 17 residues. With 1 base clipped from V and 0 bases from J, the junction kept 3 bases outside the gene matches. Germline V gene lookup returns CDR1 SGHTA and CDR2 FQGTGA. The CDR3 sequence: CASSLSASGSSYNEQFF. The CDR3 DNA sequence: TGTGCCAGCAGCTTAAGTGCTAGCGGGAGCTCCTACAATGAGCAGTTCTTC.

The gene calls are TRBV18 and TRBJ1-2, with 8 bases fitting TRBD1. The ends lost 3 bases at V and 4 bases at J; junction bases unmatched: 4. This CDR3 contains 14 residues. CDR1 is KGHSH and CDR2 is LQKENI in the germline V gene. The CDR3 DNA reads TGTGCCAGCTCACCGTTAGGGACAGGCTATGGCTACACCTTC. It codes for CASSPLGTGYGYTF.

This clone was seen a handful of times. J is TRBJ1-6 and V is TRBV7-6; 7 bases line up with TRBD1. Per germline, CDR1 SGHVS and CDR2 FNYEAQ. The trim removed 2 bases at V and 7 bases at J, leaving 2 bases unmatched. The CDR3 is made up of 14 amino acids. CDR3 region: CASSLQGGNSPLHF. The DNA of the CDR3 is TGTGCCAGCAGCTTACAGGGGGGCAATTCACCCCTCCACTTT.

The chain is built from TRBV29-1 and TRBJ1-2; D ambiguous. This CDR3 is built from 12 residues. The ends were cut back, 1 base at V and 3 bases at J, with 6 bases in the middle. Germline assignment: CDR1 SQVTM and CDR2 ANQGSEA. The DNA for the CDR3 is TGCAGCGTTGAAGCCGGTTACTATGGCTACACCTTC. It specifies CSVEAGYYGYTF. The full variable domain, completed using reference TRBV29-1 and TRBJ1-2, is SAVISQKPSRDICQRGTSLTIQCQVDSQVTMMFWYRQQPGQSLTLIATANQGSEATYESGFVIDKFPISRPNLTFSTLTVSNMSPEDSSIYLCSVEAGYYGYTFGSGTRLTVV.

V and J are TRBV11-2 and TRBJ2-2, with D uncertain. The CDR3 loop spans 15 amino acids. In germline, CDR1 is SGHAT, CDR2 FQNNGV. The V gene lost 2 bases and the J gene lost 4 bases, with 11 bases spanning the gap. CDR3 loop: CASSLTGSTTGELFF. As DNA, the CDR3 is TGTGCCAGCAGCTTAACCGGGTCCACCACCGGGGAGCTGTTTTTT.

V usage is TRBV6-5 and J usage is TRBJ1-3, with 8 bases lining up with TRBD1. Germline V gene data show CDR1 as MNHEY and CDR2 as SVGAGI. The CDR3 sequence is 15 residues long. V gave up 4 bases and J gave up 0 bases; unmatched junction bases: 2. The CDR3 DNA reads as TGTGCCAGCAGTTTCGACAGGGGCTCTGGAAACACCATATATTTT. Translated: CASSFDRGSGNTIYF.

This chain joins TRBV9 and TRBJ1-6, with 7 positions matching TRBD1. Germline V gives CDR1 SGDLS, CDR2 YYNGEE. This CDR3 is built from 15 residues. Losses at the gene ends were 2 bases for V and 7 bases for J; bases not matched to a gene: 6. CDR3: CASSVTGSYNSPLHF. In DNA form, the CDR3 reads TGTGCCAGCAGCGTGACAGGGTCTTACAATTCACCCCTCCACTTT.

The V gene is TRBV5-1, the J gene TRBJ2-5, with 7 bases that match TRBD2. With V trimmed by 4 bases and J by 3 bases, 6 bases remained unmatched. Germline V CDR1 and CDR2: SGHRS, YFSETQ. This CDR3 has 14 amino acids. The DNA for the CDR3 is TGCGCCAGCAGCAAGGGACTACTAGAAGAGACCCAGTACTTC. The encoded protein is CASSKGLLEETQYF.

V and J are TRBV6-5 and TRBJ1-1; D call uncertain. V lost 4 bases and J lost 5, with 14 bases in between. This CDR3 has 14 residues. CDR1 is MNHEY and CDR2 is SVGAGI in the germline V gene. CDR3 DNA: TGTGCCAGCAGTTCCCCCCGGCGGGGAACTGAAGCTTTCTTT. It encodes CASSSPRRGTEAFF.

J is TRBJ1-2 and V is TRBV5-4, with D uncertain. The CDR3 consists of 13 residues. Trimming cost V 0 bases and J 8 bases, with 11 bases left between them. Germline V CDR1 and CDR2: SGHNT, YYREEE (reference sequence). The CDR3: CASSLVVGGGYTF. The CDR3, as DNA: TGTGCCAGCAGCTTGGTCGTTGGCGGGGGCTACACCTTC. The variable domain in full, completed from reference TRBV5-4 and TRBJ1-2, reads ETGVTQSPTHLIKTRGQQVTLRCSSQSGHNTVSWYQQALGQGPQFIFQYYREEENGRGNFPPRFSGLQFPNYSSELNVNALELDDSALYLCASSLVVGGGYTFGSGTRLTVV.

The V gene is TRBV30, the J gene TRBJ1-2; 7 nucleotides match TRBD1. CDR3 length: 13 residues. V lost 1 base to trimming and J lost 8 bases; unmatched junction nucleotides: 7. The germline gives CDR1 GTSNPN, CDR2 SVGIG (reference sequence). CDR3 bases: TGTGCCTGGAGTGCAAACCACAGGGGAGGCTACACCTTC. This codes for CAWSANHRGGYTF. The full variable domain, completed using reference TRBV30 and TRBJ1-2, is SQTIHQWPATLVQPVGSPLSLECTVEGTSNPNLYWYRQAAGRGLQLLFYSVGIGQISSEVPQNLSASRPQDRQFILSSKKLLLSDSGFYLCAWSANHRGGYTFGSGTRLTVV.

Points on this clone: Other DNA variants within this sample encode the same CDR3. The chain carries TRBV5-1 and TRBJ2-2; 10 bases fit TRBD2. The CDR3 sequence is 16 residues long. Germline trimming cut 2 bases from V and 2 bases from J; bases unmatched to any gene: 3. CDR1 and CDR2 (germline): SGHRS, YFSETQ. For the CDR3, the DNA is TGCGCCAGCAGCTTAATAGCGGGGGGAAACACCGGGGAGCTGTTTTTT. Amino acids: CASSLIAGGNTGELFF. The full variable domain, rest sourced from reference TRBV5-1 and TRBJ2-2, is KAGVTQTPRYLIKTRGQQVTLSCSPISGHRSVSWYQQTPGQGLQFLFEYFSETQRNKGNFPGRFSGRQFSNSRSEMNVSTLELGDSALYLCASSLIAGGNTGELFFGEGSRLTVL.

This chain links TRBV7-6 with TRBJ1-2; 8 nucleotides match TRBD1. The ends lost 5 bases at V and 1 base at J; junction bases unmatched: 9. The CDR3 is 16 residues long. Germline assignment: CDR1 SGHVS and CDR2 FNYEAQ. The CDR3 loop reads CASSPRGTGFNYGYTF. CDR3 nucleotides: TGTGCCAGCAGCCCCCGGGGGACAGGTTTTAACTATGGCTACACCTTC.

The rearrangement joins TRBV19 to TRBJ1-2; TRBD1 aligns across 7 bases. The V and J ends lost 1 base and 1 base, in that order; junction bases with no gene match: 0. This CDR3 has 14 residues. Germline values: CDR1 LNHDA, CDR2 SQIVND (reference sequence). As DNA, the CDR3 is TGTGCCAGTAGTATAGCAGGGGGTAACTATGGCTACACCTTC. Amino acid sequence: CASSIAGGNYGYTF.

The chain recombines TRBV21-1 with TRBJ1-5; the table calls TRBD1, which could not be checked here. TRBV21-1 is marked as a pseudogene. The CDR3 length is 14 residues. CDR3 sequence reads: CASSQTGNFQPQHF. In nucleotides, the CDR3 is TGTGCCAGCAGCCAAACAGGGAATTTCCAGCCCCAGCATTTT.

This clone showed up just once. V and J are TRBV25-1 and TRBJ2-5; 7 positions match TRBD2. The CDR3 loop spans 15 amino acids. Germline V gives CDR1 MGHDK, CDR2 SYGVNS. Trimming cost V 0 bases and J 5 bases; bases outside gene matches: 6. The CDR3 spells CASSEYGGSRETQYF. CDR3 DNA sequence: TGTGCCAGCAGTGAATATGGCGGGAGCAGGGAGACCCAGTACTTC.

The V call is TRBV10-3, the J call TRBJ1-1; 7 nucleotides match TRBD1. Germline lookup yields CDR1 ENHRY and CDR2 SYGVKD. The trim removed 2 bases at V and 10 bases at J, leaving 13 bases unmatched. This CDR3 region has 15 residues. CDR3: CAISESGPRGATAFF. The CDR3 DNA sequence: TGTGCCATCAGTGAGAGTGGTCCCAGGGGGGCGACAGCTTTCTTT.

This chain uses TRBV5-1 with TRBJ2-1; TRBD2 matches at 7 bases. V was pared by 4 bases and J by 7 bases, with 14 bases of the junction left unmatched. This CDR3 has 16 residues. The germline CDR1 and CDR2 sequences are SGHRS and YFSETQ. The CDR3 loop reads CASSTLSGGSRNEQFF. The CDR3 bases are TGCGCCAGCAGCACCCTGTCGGGGGGATCTCGGAATGAGCAGTTCTTC.

The rearrangement links TRBV5-1 to TRBJ1-1; 9 positions agree with TRBD1. CDR3 length equals 14 residues. Germline CDR1 is SGHRS and CDR2 is YFSETQ. V shed 4 bases, J shed 4 bases, and the junction held 5 bases outside the gene matches. The CDR3 reads CASSTRQGGTEAFF. Written as DNA, the CDR3 is TGCGCCAGCAGCACCCGACAGGGGGGCACTGAAGCTTTCTTT.

The chain combines TRBV7-3 with TRBJ2-5; possible D gene TRBD1, 6 bases. Germline assignment: CDR1 SGHTA and CDR2 FQGTGA. This CDR3 comprises 13 residues. The germline V and J ends were trimmed by 5 bases and 4 bases, with 11 bases remaining between them. The CDR3 nucleotides are TGTGCCAGCAGCCCCGGGACATTAGAGACCCAGTACTTC. It translates to CASSPGTLETQYF.